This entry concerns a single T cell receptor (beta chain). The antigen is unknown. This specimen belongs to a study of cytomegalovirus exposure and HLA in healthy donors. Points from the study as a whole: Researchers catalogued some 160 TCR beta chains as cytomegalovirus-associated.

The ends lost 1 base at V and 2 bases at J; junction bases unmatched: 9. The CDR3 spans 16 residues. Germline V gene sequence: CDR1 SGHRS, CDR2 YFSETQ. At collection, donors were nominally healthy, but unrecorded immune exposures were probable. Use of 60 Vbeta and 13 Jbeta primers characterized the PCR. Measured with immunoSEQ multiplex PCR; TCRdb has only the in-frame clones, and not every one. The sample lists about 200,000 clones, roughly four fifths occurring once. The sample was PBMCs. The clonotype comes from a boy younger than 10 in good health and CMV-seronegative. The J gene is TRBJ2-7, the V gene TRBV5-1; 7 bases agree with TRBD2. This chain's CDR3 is CASSLMAGGETYEQYF. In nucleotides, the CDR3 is TGCGCCAGCAGCTTGATGGCTGGGGGGGAAACCTACGAGCAGTACTTC.